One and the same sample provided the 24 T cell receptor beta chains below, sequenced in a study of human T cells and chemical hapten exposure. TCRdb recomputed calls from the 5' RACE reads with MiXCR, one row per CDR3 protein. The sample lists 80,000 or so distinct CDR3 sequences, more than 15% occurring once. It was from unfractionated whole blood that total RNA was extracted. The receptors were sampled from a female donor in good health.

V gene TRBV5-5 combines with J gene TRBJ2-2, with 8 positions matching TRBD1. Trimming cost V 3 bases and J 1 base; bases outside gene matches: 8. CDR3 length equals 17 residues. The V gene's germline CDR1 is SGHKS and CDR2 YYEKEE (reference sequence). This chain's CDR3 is CASSWGPGTGNTGELFF. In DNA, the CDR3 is TGTGCCAGCAGCTGGGGCCCCGGGACAGGGAACACCGGGGAGCTGTTTTTT.

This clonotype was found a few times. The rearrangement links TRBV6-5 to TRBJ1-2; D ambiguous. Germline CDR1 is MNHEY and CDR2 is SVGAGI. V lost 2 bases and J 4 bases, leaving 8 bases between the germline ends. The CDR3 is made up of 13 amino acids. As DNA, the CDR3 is TGTGCCAGCAGTTACAGCAGGACCTATGGCTACACCTTC. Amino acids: CASSYSRTYGYTF.

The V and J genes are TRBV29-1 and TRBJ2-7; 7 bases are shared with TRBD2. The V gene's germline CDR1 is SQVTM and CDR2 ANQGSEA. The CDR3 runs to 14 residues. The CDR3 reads CGEGLPVPDYEQYF. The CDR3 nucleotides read TGCGGGGAGGGTCTACCCGTACCAGACTACGAGCAGTACTTC.

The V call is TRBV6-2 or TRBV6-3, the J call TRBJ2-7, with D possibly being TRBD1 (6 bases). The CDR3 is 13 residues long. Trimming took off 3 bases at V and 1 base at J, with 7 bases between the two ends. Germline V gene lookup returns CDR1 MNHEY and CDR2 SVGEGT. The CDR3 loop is CASSYGQSYEQYF. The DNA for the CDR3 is TGTGCCAGCAGTTATGGACAGTCCTACGAGCAGTACTTC.

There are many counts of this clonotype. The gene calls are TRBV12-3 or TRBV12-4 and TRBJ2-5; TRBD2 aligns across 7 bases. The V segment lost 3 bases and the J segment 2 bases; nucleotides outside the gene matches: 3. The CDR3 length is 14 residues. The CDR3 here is CASSFGGLQETQYF. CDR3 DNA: TGTGCCAGCAGTTTTGGGGGACTACAAGAGACCCAGTACTTC.

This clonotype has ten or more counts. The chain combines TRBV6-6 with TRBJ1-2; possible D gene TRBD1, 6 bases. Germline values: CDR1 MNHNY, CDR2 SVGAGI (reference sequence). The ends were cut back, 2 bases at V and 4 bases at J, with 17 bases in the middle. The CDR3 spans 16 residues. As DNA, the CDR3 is TGTGCCAGCAGTTACATCGGACAGCTCATACTCTATGGCTACACCTTC. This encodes CASSYIGQLILYGYTF.

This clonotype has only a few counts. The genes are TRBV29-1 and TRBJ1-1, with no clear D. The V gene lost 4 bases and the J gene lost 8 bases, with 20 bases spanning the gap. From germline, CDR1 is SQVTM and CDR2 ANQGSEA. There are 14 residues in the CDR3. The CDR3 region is CSVAKGLSRGEAFF. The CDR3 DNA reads TGCAGCGTTGCAAAGGGCCTGTCACGAGGCGAAGCTTTCTTT.

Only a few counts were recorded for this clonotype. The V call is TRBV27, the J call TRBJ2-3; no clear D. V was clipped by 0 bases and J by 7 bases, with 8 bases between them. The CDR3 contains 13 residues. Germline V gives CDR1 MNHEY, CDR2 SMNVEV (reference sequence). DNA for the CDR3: TGTGCCAGCAGTTTATCGACTCTTAATACGCAGTATTTT. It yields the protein CASSLSTLNTQYF.

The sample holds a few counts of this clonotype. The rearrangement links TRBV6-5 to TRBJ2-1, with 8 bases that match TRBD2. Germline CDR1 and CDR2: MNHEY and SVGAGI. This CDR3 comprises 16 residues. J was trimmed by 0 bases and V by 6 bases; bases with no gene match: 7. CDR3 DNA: TGTGCCAGCAGACAGCCGGGGGGGAGCTCCTACAATGAGCAGTTCTTC. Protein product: CASRQPGGSSYNEQFF.

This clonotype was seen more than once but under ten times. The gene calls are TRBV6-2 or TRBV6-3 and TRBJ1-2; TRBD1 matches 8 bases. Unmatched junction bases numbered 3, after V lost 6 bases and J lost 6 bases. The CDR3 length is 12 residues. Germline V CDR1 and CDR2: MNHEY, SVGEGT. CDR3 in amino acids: CASRTGADGYTF. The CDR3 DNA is TGTGCCAGCAGGACAGGGGCGGATGGCTACACCTTC.

CDR3 DNA: TGTGCCTGGGAAAGACTAGCGGGAGTGGGAGATACGCAGTATTTT. Its protein is CAWERLAGVGDTQYF. The chain uses TRBV30 and TRBJ2-3, with 12 bases identical to TRBD2. The CDR3 sequence is 15 residues long. From germline, CDR1 is GTSNPN and CDR2 SVGIG (reference sequence). The V gene end was trimmed by 5 bases and the J gene end by 5 bases; junction bases not matched to a gene: 8.

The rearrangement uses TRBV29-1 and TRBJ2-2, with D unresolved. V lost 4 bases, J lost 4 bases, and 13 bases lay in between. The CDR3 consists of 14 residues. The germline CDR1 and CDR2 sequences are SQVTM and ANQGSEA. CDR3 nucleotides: TGCAGCGTTGTGGGTCATACCCTCACCGGGGAGCTGTTTTTT. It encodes CSVVGHTLTGELFF.

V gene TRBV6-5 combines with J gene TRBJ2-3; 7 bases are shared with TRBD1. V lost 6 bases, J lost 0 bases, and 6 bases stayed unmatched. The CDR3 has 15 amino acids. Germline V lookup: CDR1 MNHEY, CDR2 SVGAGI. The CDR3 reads CASRRVGGSTDTQYF. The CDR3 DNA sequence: TGTGCCAGCAGGAGGGTAGGGGGCAGCACAGATACGCAGTATTTT.

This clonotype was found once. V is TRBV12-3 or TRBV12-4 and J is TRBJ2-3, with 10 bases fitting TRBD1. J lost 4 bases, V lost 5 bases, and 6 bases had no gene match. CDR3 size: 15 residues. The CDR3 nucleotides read TGTGCCAGCAGTGCCCTGGACAGGGGGGCAGATACGCAGTATTTT. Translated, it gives CASSALDRGADTQYF.

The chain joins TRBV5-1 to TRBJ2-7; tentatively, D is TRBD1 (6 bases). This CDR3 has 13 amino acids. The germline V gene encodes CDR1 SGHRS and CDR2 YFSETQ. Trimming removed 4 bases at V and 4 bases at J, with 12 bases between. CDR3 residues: CASSTQTGYEQYF. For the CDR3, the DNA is TGCGCCAGCAGCACCCAAACAGGGTACGAGCAGTACTTC.

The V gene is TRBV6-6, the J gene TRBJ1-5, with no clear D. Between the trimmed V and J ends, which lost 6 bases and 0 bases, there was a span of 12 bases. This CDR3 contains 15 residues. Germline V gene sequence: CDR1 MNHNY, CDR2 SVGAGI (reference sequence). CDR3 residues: CASSPFTDSNQPQHF. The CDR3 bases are TGTGCCAGCAGCCCCTTTACAGATAGCAATCAGCCCCAGCATTTT.

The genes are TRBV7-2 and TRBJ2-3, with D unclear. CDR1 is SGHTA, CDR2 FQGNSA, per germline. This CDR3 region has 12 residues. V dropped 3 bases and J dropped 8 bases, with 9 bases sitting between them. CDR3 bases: TGTGCCAGCAGCTTGGGTATGGGTACGCAGTATTTT. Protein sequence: CASSLGMGTQYF.

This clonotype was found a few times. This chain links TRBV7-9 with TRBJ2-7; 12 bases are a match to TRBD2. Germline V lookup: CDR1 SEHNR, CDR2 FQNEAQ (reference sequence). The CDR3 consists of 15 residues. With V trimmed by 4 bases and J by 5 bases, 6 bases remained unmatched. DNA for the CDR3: TGTGCCAGCAGCTCACGACTAGCGGGAGTCGACGAGCAGTACTTC. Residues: CASSSRLAGVDEQYF.

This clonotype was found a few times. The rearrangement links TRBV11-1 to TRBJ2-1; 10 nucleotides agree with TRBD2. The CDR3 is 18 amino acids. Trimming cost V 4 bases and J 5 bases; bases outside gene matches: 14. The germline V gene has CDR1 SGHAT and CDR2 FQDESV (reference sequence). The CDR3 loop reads CASSSLLFGTSDDNEQFF. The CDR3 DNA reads TGTGCCAGCAGCTCACTTCTATTCGGGACTAGCGACGACAATGAGCAGTTCTTC.

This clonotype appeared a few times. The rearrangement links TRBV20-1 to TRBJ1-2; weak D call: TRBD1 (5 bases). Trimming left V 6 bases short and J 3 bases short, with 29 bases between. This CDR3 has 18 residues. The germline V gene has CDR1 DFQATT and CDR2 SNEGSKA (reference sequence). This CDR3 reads CSATLQGDGVRGHYGYTF. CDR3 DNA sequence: TGCAGTGCCACCCTCCAGGGTGATGGAGTCCGAGGACACTATGGCTACACCTTC.

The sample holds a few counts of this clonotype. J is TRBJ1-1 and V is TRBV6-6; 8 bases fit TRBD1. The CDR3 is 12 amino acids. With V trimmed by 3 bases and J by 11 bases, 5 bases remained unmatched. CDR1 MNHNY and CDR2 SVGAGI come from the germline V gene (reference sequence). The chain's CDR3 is CASSYSRDRAFF. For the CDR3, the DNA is TGTGCCAGCAGTTATTCTCGGGACAGGGCTTTCTTT.

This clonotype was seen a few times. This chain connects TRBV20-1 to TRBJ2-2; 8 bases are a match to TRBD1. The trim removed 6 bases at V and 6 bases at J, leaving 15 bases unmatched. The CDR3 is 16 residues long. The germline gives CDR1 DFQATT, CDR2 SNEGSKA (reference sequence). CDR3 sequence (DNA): TGCAGTGCCGAACGGGACAGGATAGTAGGGGCCGGGGAGCTGTTTTTT. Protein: CSAERDRIVGAGELFF.

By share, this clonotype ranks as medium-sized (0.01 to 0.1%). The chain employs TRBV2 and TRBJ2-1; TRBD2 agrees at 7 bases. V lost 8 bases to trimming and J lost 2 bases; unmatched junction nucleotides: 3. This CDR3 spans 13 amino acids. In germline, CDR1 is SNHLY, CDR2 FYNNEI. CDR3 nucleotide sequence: TGTGCCAGCTTAGCGGGCCCCTACAATGAGCAGTTCTTC. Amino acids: CASLAGPYNEQFF.

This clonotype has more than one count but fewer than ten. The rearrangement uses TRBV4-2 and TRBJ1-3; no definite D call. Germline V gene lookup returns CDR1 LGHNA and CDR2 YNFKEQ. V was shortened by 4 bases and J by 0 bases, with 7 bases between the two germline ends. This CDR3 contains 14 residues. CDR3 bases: TGTGCCAGCAGCCCGGTGAGCTCTGGAAACACCATATATTTT. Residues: CASSPVSSGNTIYF.